These T cell receptor beta chains were read from a single sample in a study of cytomegalovirus exposure and HLA in healthy donors. TCRdb's table, derived via immunoSEQ multiplex PCR, lists solely in-frame clones and lacks some. The data hold roughly 160,000 clones, with around three quarters observed a single time. The sequenced sample consisted of PBMCs. These receptors originate from a man aged 50-59 years in good health and CMV-seropositive. Each CDR3 is given with its conserved first and last residue. Each record gives: clone size, J gene, D gene, V gene, CDR3 DNA, CDR3 protein. A D gene is named only where the DNA matches it firmly. Size is stated for part of the rows, as once, few or many counts, or as a class when the clone is expanded.

. TRBJ2-3 . TRBV11-2 TGTGCCAGCAGCTTAGATCTGGCAGGATCCACAGATACGCAGTATTTT CASSLDLAGSTDTQYF
once TRBJ1-6 TRBD1 TRBV7-6 TGTGCCAGCAGCCCAGTTGTACAGGGGGCCGATAATTCACCCCTCCACTTT CASSPVVQGADNSPLHF
. TRBJ1-6 . TRBV19 TGTGCCACCCGGTCCAATCCATCACCCCTCCACTTT CATRSNPSPLHF
. TRBJ1-3 . TRBV6-1 TGTGCCAGCAGCCCCTTGCGGGACTCTGGAAACACCATATATTTT CASSPLRDSGNTIYF
. TRBJ2-7 . TRBV6-5 TGTGCCAGCAGTTACCCGGACACCCCCTACGAGCAGTACTTC CASSYPDTPYEQYF
. TRBJ2-7 TRBD2 TRBV6-6 TGTGCCAGCAGGGGGACTAGCGGGCCCTCCTACGAGCAGTACTTC CASRGTSGPSYEQYF
. TRBJ1-1 . TRBV4-3 TGCGCCAGCAGCCAAGATCGGGCAGGGGTTTCGACTGAAGCTTTCTTT CASSQDRAGVSTEAFF
. TRBJ1-6 . TRBV4-3 TGCGCCAGCAGCCCTGGGGCAGGGCAGGGCTCACCCCTCCACTTT CASSPGAGQGSPLHF
. TRBJ2-1 TRBD2 TRBV7-9 TGTGCCAGCAGCTCGTCCCCTGCGGGGGGAATAAATGAGCAGTTCTTC CASSSSPAGGINEQFF
once TRBJ2-7 TRBD2 TRBV5-1 TGCGCCAGCAGCTTGGACGCTAGCGGGGACCTATACGAGCAGTACTTC CASSLDASGDLYEQYF
. TRBJ2-3 TRBD2 TRBV4-1 TGCGCCAGCAGCCACACAAGGAGCGGGGGGACTTACTCTAGCACAGATACGCAGTATTTT CASSHTRSGGTYSSTDTQYF
few TRBJ2-7 TRBD1 TRBV30 TGTGCCTGGAGTTTCGGGACAGGGGGTTACGAGCAGTACTTC CAWSFGTGGYEQYF
. TRBJ2-1 . TRBV11-3 TGTGCCAGCAGCTCGTTGGGAGCCAGCCATGAGCAGTTCTTC CASSSLGASHEQFF
. TRBJ2-3 . TRBV29-1 TGCAGCGTTGACGGGCGGGGGCGGGCAGATACGCAGTATTTT CSVDGRGRADTQYF
. TRBJ2-1 TRBD1 TRBV4-1 TGCGCCAGCAGCCAAAGCGGACAGGGAAAGGTCGATGAGCAGTTCTTC CASSQSGQGKVDEQFF
few TRBJ2-3 . TRBV7-3 TGTGCCAGCAGCCCCCAGGGCGCGAACACAGATACGCAGTATTTT CASSPQGANTDTQYF
. TRBJ2-7 . TRBV6-5 TGTGCCAGCAGTTACGACGGGGGGCAGTTCTACGAGCAGTACTTC CASSYDGGQFYEQYF
few TRBJ2-7 . TRBV4-1 TGCGCCAGCAGCCATATTGGACAGTCACGACTCGAGCAGTACTTC CASSHIGQSRLEQYF
. TRBJ2-5 . TRBV11-2 TGTGCCAGCAGCCCCGGGGTGGTGGAGACCCAGTACTTC CASSPGVVETQYF
once TRBJ1-5 . TRBV5-6 TGTGCCAGCAGCTTGGGAGGCCCTAATCAGCCCCAGCATTTT CASSLGGPNQPQHF
. TRBJ2-7 . TRBV18 TGTGCCAGCTCACCAGCGGCAACAAGCTCCTACGAGCAGTACTTC CASSPAATSSYEQYF
. TRBJ1-6 . TRBV6-6 TGTGCCAGCAGTTCGTCAAGCGGTTCACCCCTCCACTTT CASSSSSGSPLHF
. TRBJ2-3 TRBD1 TRBV9 TGTGCCAGCAGCGAGACAGGGGTAGAAGATACGCAGTATTTT CASSETGVEDTQYF
. TRBJ2-7 . TRBV28 TGTGCCAGCAGCCAGCAGGGGTACGAGCAGTACTTC CASSQQGYEQYF
once TRBJ1-2 . TRBV11-2 TGTGCCAGCAGCTTAGGTAAACTCAACTATGGCTACACCTTC CASSLGKLNYGYTF
. TRBJ1-1 . TRBV2 TGTGCCAGCAGTGTCAGGAACACTGAAGCTTTCTTT CASSVRNTEAFF
few TRBJ2-7 . TRBV19 TGTGCCAGTAGTATAGATAGGGGGTACGAGCAGTACTTC CASSIDRGYEQYF
once TRBJ2-1 . TRBV5-8 TGTGCCAGCAGCTTTGTGAGCTCCTACAATGAGCAGTTCTTC CASSFVSSYNEQFF
. TRBJ2-5 . TRBV11-3 TGTGCCAGCAGCCCCTTGGCTCAAGAGACCCAGTACTTC CASSPLAQETQYF
. TRBJ2-7 TRBD1 TRBV7-2 TGTGCCAGCAGCTGGGGGGACAGGGTGAGCTACGAGCAGTACTTC CASSWGDRVSYEQYF
few TRBJ2-2 . TRBV20-1 TGCAGCCTGAGGAACACCGGGGAGCTGTTTTTT CSLRNTGELFF
. TRBJ2-7 . TRBV7-9 TGTGCCAGCAGCCGCCAGGGCTCCTACGAGCAGTACTTC CASSRQGSYEQYF
. TRBJ1-3 . TRBV5-1 TGCGCCAGCAGCCCCAGAAACGGGGAGGGCGGAAACACCATATATTTT CASSPRNGEGGNTIYF
. TRBJ1-6 TRBD1 TRBV5-6 TGTGCCAGCAGCTCCGGACAGGGCTATACCAATTCACCCCTCCACTTT CASSSGQGYTNSPLHF
. TRBJ2-3 . TRBV30 TGTGCCTGGAGAGAGATCCTGAACACAGATACGCAGTATTTT CAWREILNTDTQYF
. TRBJ2-1 . TRBV11-2 TGTGCCAGCAGCCATATAGGGGACTTTTACAATGAGCAGTTCTTC CASSHIGDFYNEQFF
. TRBJ2-7 . TRBV18 TGTGCCAGCTCACCAATGGACATGTCGACCTACGAGCAGTACTTC CASSPMDMSTYEQYF